Below, 18 T cell receptor beta chains from the same sample are listed, as sequenced in a study of follicular helper T cells after annual influenza vaccination. Time point: 2014-2015 season, 7 days after vaccination. Some clones are missing from TCRdb's copy, which holds only in-frame ones; the method was immunoSEQ multiplex PCR. There are about 9,600 clones in the sample; over 80% occur only once, and over 0.65% lies in the top ten. The sample consisted of CXCR5- memory CD4+ T cells sorted from blood, taken 7 days after influenza vaccination. These receptors came from an adult who received the influenza vaccine.

The genes are TRBV5-1 and TRBJ1-3; D is perhaps TRBD1 (5 bases). V lost 8 bases and J lost 0, with 12 bases in between. Germline values: CDR1 SGHRS, CDR2 YFSETQ. The CDR3 is 14 amino acids. The CDR3 spells CASQTGASGNTIYF. The CDR3 bases are TGCGCCAGTCAGACTGGGGCCTCTGGAAACACCATATATTTT.

The V call is TRBV29-1, the J call TRBJ2-3; 13 nucleotides match TRBD2. This CDR3 is 16 amino acids long. After removal of 5 bases from V and 2 bases from J, the junction contained 7 bases not matched to a gene. Looked up from germline, CDR1 is SQVTM and CDR2 is ANQGSEA. The CDR3 DNA reads as TGCAGCGTTCCAACTAGCGGGGGGGCCCTCACAGATACGCAGTATTTT. It codes for CSVPTSGGALTDTQYF.

The chain recombines TRBV10-3 with TRBJ2-3; TRBD2 aligns across 9 bases. CDR1 and CDR2 from the germline V gene are ENHRY and SYGVKD. The CDR3 runs 18 residues. V dropped 6 bases and J dropped 1; count of bases not matched to a gene: 14. CDR3 in amino acids: CAIRPYGGGAEGTDTQYF. As DNA, the CDR3 is TGTGCCATCAGGCCCTACGGCGGGGGGGCCGAGGGCACAGATACGCAGTATTTT.

This chain joins TRBV7-9 and TRBJ2-1; unclear D gene. The CDR3 runs to 11 residues. The ends were cut back, 4 bases at V and 5 bases at J, with 3 bases in the middle. In germline, CDR1 is SEHNR, CDR2 FQNEAQ (reference sequence). The CDR3 here is CASSYNNEQFF. For the CDR3, the DNA is TGTGCCAGCAGCTACAACAATGAGCAGTTCTTC.

This chain uses TRBV5-5 with TRBJ1-1; D call uncertain. Between the trimmed V and J ends, which lost 4 bases and 6 bases, there was a span of 19 bases. Germline V gene sequence: CDR1 SGHKS, CDR2 YYEKEE (reference sequence). This CDR3 has 15 residues. CDR3 bases: TGTGCCAGCAGCGCGACGGCAGACCTTTCCCCTGAAGCTTTCTTT. Translated, it gives CASSATADLSPEAFF.

This chain joins TRBV6-5 and TRBJ1-1; D gene ambiguous. This CDR3 contains 13 residues. V lost 5 bases, J lost 2 bases, and 9 bases lay in between. Germline V gives CDR1 MNHEY, CDR2 SVGAGI. The CDR3 sequence: CASSETHNTEAFF. The CDR3 DNA is TGTGCCAGCAGTGAGACACATAACACTGAAGCTTTCTTT.

The chain recombines TRBV4-2 with TRBJ2-5; TRBD1 might be the D (6 bases). This CDR3 has 15 residues. Deletions cut 0 bases from V and 2 bases from J, with 10 bases between. Germline assignment: CDR1 LGHNA and CDR2 YNFKEQ. For the CDR3, the DNA is TGTGCCAGCAGCCAAGAAAACAGGGAGCAAGAGACCCAGTACTTC. Protein sequence: CASSQENREQETQYF.

V gene TRBV11-2 combines with J gene TRBJ2-1, with D possibly called TRBD1 or TRBD2 (5 bases each). Between the trimmed V and J ends, which lost 5 bases and 0 bases, there was a span of 8 bases. CDR1 SGHAT and CDR2 FQNNGV come from the germline V gene. The CDR3 runs to 14 residues. The CDR3 bases are TGTGCCAGCAGCGAGGGGAACTCCTACAATGAGCAGTTCTTC. It codes for CASSEGNSYNEQFF.

The V gene is TRBV29-1, the J gene TRBJ2-6; D possibly corresponds to TRBD1 (6 bases). Germline V CDR1 and CDR2: SQVTM, ANQGSEA. The V end was cut by 4 bases, the J end by 4 bases, with 14 bases between. This CDR3 is built from 15 residues. CDR3 sequence (DNA): TGCAGCGTTGGATTCCGGACAGCGGGGGCCAACGTCCTGACTTTC. Translated, it gives CSVGFRTAGANVLTF.

CDR3 region: CASSTTGGSSQPQHF. The CDR3 DNA sequence: TGTGCCAGTAGTACTACCGGGGGCTCGAGTCAGCCCCAGCATTTT. The chain has TRBV19 and TRBJ1-5, with D possibly TRBD1 on 6 matching bases. The V and J ends lost 4 bases and 6 bases respectively, with 16 bases between them. Germline V gene data show CDR1 as LNHDA and CDR2 as SQIVND (reference sequence). There are 15 residues in the CDR3.

The chain has TRBV5-4 and TRBJ2-1, with 10 bases matching TRBD1. Germline loops: CDR1 SGHNT, CDR2 YYREEE (reference sequence). The V segment lost 0 bases and the J segment 6 bases; nucleotides outside the gene matches: 12. This CDR3 comprises 18 residues. DNA of the CDR3: TGTGCCAGCAGCTTGGTCCTTCTCGGGACAGGGGAGATCAATGAGCAGTTCTTC. Protein sequence: CASSLVLLGTGEINEQFF. Full variable domain (missing parts from reference TRBV5-4 and TRBJ2-1): ETGVTQSPTHLIKTRGQQVTLRCSSQSGHNTVSWYQQALGQGPQFIFQYYREEENGRGNFPPRFSGLQFPNYSSELNVNALELDDSALYLCASSLVLLGTGEINEQFFGPGTRLTVL.

The V call is TRBV19, the J call TRBJ2-5; perhaps TRBD2 as D (6 bases). Germline V CDR1 and CDR2: LNHDA, SQIVND (reference sequence). The length of the CDR3 is 18 residues. Trimming left V 6 bases short and J 4 bases short, with 27 bases between. The DNA for the CDR3 is TGTGCCAGTAGCCTAACACTTAAAGGTCCGGGAGCCAGAGAGACCCAGTACTTC. This sequence encodes CASSLTLKGPGARETQYF.

CDR3 region: CASSSPGGQGRETQYF. CDR3 nucleotide sequence: TGTGCCAGTAGTTCCCCGGGAGGGCAGGGGAGAGAGACCCAGTACTTC. This chain connects TRBV19 to TRBJ2-5, with 8 bases fitting TRBD2. The CDR3 has 16 amino acids. J gave up 4 bases and V 5 bases, and 12 bases lay outside the gene matches. CDR1 and CDR2 from the germline V gene are LNHDA and SQIVND (reference sequence). The full variable domain, with the rest looked up from reference TRBV19 and TRBJ2-5, is DGGITQSPKYLFRKEGQNVTLSCEQNLNHDAMYWYRQDPGQGLRLIYYSQIVNDFQKGDIAEGYSVSREKKESFPLTVTSAQKNPTAFYLCASSSPGGQGRETQYFGPGTRLLVL.

The chain couples TRBV30 to TRBJ2-3; 8 nucleotides line up with TRBD2. The trim removed 0 bases at V and 2 bases at J, leaving 4 bases unmatched. From germline, CDR1 is GTSNPN and CDR2 SVGIG (reference sequence). This CDR3 spans 15 amino acids. The CDR3 protein is CAWSVVGRATDTQYF. The CDR3, as DNA: TGTGCCTGGAGTGTAGTCGGGAGGGCCACAGATACGCAGTATTTT. Full variable domain (missing parts from reference TRBV30 and TRBJ2-3): SQTIHQWPATLVQPVGSPLSLECTVEGTSNPNLYWYRQAAGRGLQLLFYSVGIGQISSEVPQNLSASRPQDRQFILSSKKLLLSDSGFYLCAWSVVGRATDTQYFGPGTRLTVL.

This clone was recorded only once. V and J are TRBV2 and TRBJ1-4; D possibly corresponds to TRBD1 (6 bases). Trimming took off 7 bases at V and 6 bases at J, with 18 bases between the two ends. The length of the CDR3 is 15 residues. The germline gives CDR1 SNHLY, CDR2 FYNNEI. The CDR3 sequence: CASTPLGGQYEKLFF. The CDR3 bases are TGTGCCAGCACTCCGCTCGGGGGGCAGTATGAAAAACTGTTTTTT.

V usage is TRBV7-3 and J usage is TRBJ2-1; 10 nucleotides line up with TRBD2. With V trimmed by 5 bases and J by 4 bases, 8 bases remained unmatched. The CDR3 length is 16 residues. Germline V gene lookup returns CDR1 SGHTA and CDR2 FQGTGA. CDR3 region: CASSRSGTSEYNEQFF. The CDR3 bases are TGTGCCAGCAGCCGCTCCGGGACTAGCGAATACAATGAGCAGTTCTTC.

This chain links TRBV6-6 with TRBJ2-2; 7 nucleotides line up with TRBD1. This CDR3 contains 14 residues. Per germline, CDR1 MNHNY and CDR2 SVGAGI (reference sequence). After removal of 4 bases from V and 3 bases from J, the junction contained 2 bases not matched to a gene. The CDR3 DNA is TGTGCCAGCAGTTCGGGACAGCACACCGGGGAGCTGTTTTTT. Translated, it gives CASSSGQHTGELFF.

The CDR3 spells CASSLGLTNSPLHF. In nucleotides, the CDR3 is TGTGCCAGCAGTCTGGGACTTACTAATTCACCCCTCCACTTT. The chain has TRBV7-9 and TRBJ1-6, with D perhaps TRBD1 (5 bases). The CDR3 sequence is 14 residues long. Trimming took 6 bases from V and 6 from J, leaving 12 bases between them. Germline CDR1 is SEHNR and CDR2 is FQNEAQ (reference sequence). Full variable domain (remainder filled in from reference TRBV7-9 and TRBJ1-6): DTGVSQNPRHKITKRGQNVTFRCDPISEHNRLYWYRQTLGQGPEFLTYFQNEAQLEKSRLLSDRFSAERPKGSFSTLEIQRTEQGDSAMYLCASSLGLTNSPLHFGNGTRLTVT.